This TCR beta chain was documented in a study of CD8+CD57+ T cells in acquired aplastic anemia. The patients chosen for sequencing had shown expansion of CD8+CD57+ cells (detected by flow cytometry). Genomic DNA constituted the template upon which TCR beta VDJ and CDR3 profiling was performed. TCRdb processed the reads anew with MiXCR; each CDR3 protein has one entry. The sample includes approximately 470,000 distinct CDR3 sequences, around 33% of them seen just once. On this clonotype itself: Its cognate antigen is unknown.

Study-wide points: Overlap between patients and controls comprised some 31 CD8+ CDR3 sequences.

V was clipped by 5 bases and J by 6 bases, with 23 bases between them. Per germline, CDR1 LGHDT and CDR2 YNNKEL (reference sequence). The CDR3 covers 16 residues. This receptor was obtained from a human donor with aplastic anemia. The chain is built from TRBV3-1 and TRBJ2-7, with D perhaps TRBD1 or TRBD2 (5 bases each). Material: sorted CD4+, CD8+, or CD8+CD57+ T cells (not recorded which) from PBMCs. The CDR3 reads CASSKTSGTGVGEQYF. As DNA, the CDR3 is TGTGCCAGCAGCAAGACTTCGGGGACCGGGGTCGGCGAGCAGTACTTC.